The 32 T cell receptor beta chains presented below share a single source sample, sequenced in a study of blood T cell repertoires in COVID-19. Sequencing was performed with immunoSEQ multiplex PCR; in TCRdb, only in-frame clones are kept and a portion is missing. The sample has approximately 100,000 clones, approximately 90% seen once; the top ten hold around 1.1%. The sequenced sample consisted of peripheral blood. The receptors were gathered from a human donor in a cohort sampled during active COVID-19.

As DNA, the CDR3 is TGTGCCAGCAGTTTATGGTCTGGTTCCGGACTAGCGGCCAATGAGCAGTTCTTC. Its protein product is CASSLWSGSGLAANEQFF. The chain uses TRBV27 and TRBJ2-1; 10 positions match TRBD2. The CDR3 is made up of 18 amino acids. The germline CDR1 and CDR2 sequences are MNHEY and SMNVEV (reference sequence). With V trimmed by 1 base and J by 6 bases, 12 bases remained unmatched.

CDR3 coding DNA: TGTGCCAGTAGTAAAACAGGGGGCGCTAACTATGGCTACACCTTC. This gives the protein CASSKTGGANYGYTF. This chain links TRBV19 with TRBJ1-2; 9 bases are shared with TRBD1. The trim removed 4 bases at V and 0 bases at J, leaving 3 bases unmatched. This CDR3 is 15 amino acids long. Germline CDR1 is LNHDA and CDR2 is SQIVND (reference sequence).

This clone was detected a few times. CDR3 nucleotide sequence: TGTGCCAGCAGCTTCTTATCCGGAAACACCATATATTTT. This codes for CASSFLSGNTIYF. The chain carries TRBV14 and TRBJ1-3; D ambiguous. Germline assignment: CDR1 SGHDN and CDR2 FVKESK. The V gene lost 5 bases and the J gene lost 4 bases, with 9 bases spanning the gap. The CDR3 length is 13 residues. The whole variable domain, remainder taken from reference TRBV14 and TRBJ1-3, is EAGVTQFPSHSVIEKGQTVTLRCDPISGHDNLYWYRRVMGKEIKFLLHFVKESKQDESGMPNNRFLAERTGGTYSTLKVQPAELEDSGVYFCASSFLSGNTIYFGEGSWLTVV.

J is TRBJ2-7 and V is TRBV11-1, with 11 bases fitting TRBD2. Germline-derived CDR1 and CDR2 are SGHAT and FQDESV (reference sequence). Germline trimming cut 6 bases from V and 5 bases from J; bases unmatched to any gene: 3. The CDR3 contains 13 residues. CDR3 nucleotide sequence: TGTGCCAGCAGATTTAGCGGGAGGGACGAGCAGTACTTC. Amino acid sequence: CASRFSGRDEQYF.

This clone was counted between two and nine times. This rearrangement joins TRBV5-1 to TRBJ1-3; D ambiguous. The germline V gene encodes CDR1 SGHRS and CDR2 YFSETQ. Trimming removed 2 bases at V and 0 bases at J, with 18 bases between. The CDR3 runs 18 residues. The CDR3 nucleotides read TGCGCCAGCAGCTTAGGTTGGTTAGACATCAACTCTGGAAACACCATATATTTT. This gives the protein CASSLGWLDINSGNTIYF. The variable domain in full, with the rest retrieved from reference TRBV5-1 and TRBJ1-3, is KAGVTQTPRYLIKTRGQQVTLSCSPISGHRSVSWYQQTPGQGLQFLFEYFSETQRNKGNFPGRFSGRQFSNSRSEMNVSTLELGDSALYLCASSLGWLDINSGNTIYFGEGSWLTVV.

The chain is built from TRBV1 and TRBJ1-1; TRBD1 is taken as the D call from the table, unchecked against the DNA. TRBV1 is a pseudogene segment. The CDR3 loop spans 16 amino acids. CDR3 residues: CTSSLPSRKGDSEAFF. The CDR3 nucleotides read TGCACCAGCAGCCTCCCCTCCAGGAAGGGGGATAGTGAAGCTTTCTTT.

A note on this clone: A junction end diverges from the germline sequence, so it may reflect a read error. The sample contains more than one DNA sequence encoding this CDR3. V gene TRBV7-7 combines with J gene TRBJ2-2; 7 positions match TRBD2. This CDR3 is 15 amino acids long. CDR1 SSHAT and CDR2 FNYEAQ come from the germline V gene (reference sequence). DNA of the CDR3: TGTGCTAGCAGCTTAACGGGGGGTAGCACCGGGGAGCTGTTTTTT. Protein sequence: CASSLTGGSTGELFF.

This sequence joins TRBV2 and TRBJ1-2, with no clear D. The V end lost 1 base, the J end lost 2 bases, and 11 bases lay between the germline ends. In germline, CDR1 is SNHLY, CDR2 FYNNEI. The CDR3 extends over 15 amino acids. The CDR3: CASSEVGAGNYGYTF. The CDR3 DNA reads as TGTGCCAGCAGTGAAGTCGGAGCGGGAAACTATGGCTACACCTTC.

The CDR3 sequence: CASSLTGGEETQYF. The CDR3 DNA is TGCGCCAGCAGCCTTACAGGGGGCGAGGAGACCCAGTACTTC. The chain links TRBV5-1 to TRBJ2-5; 9 bases align to TRBD1. The germline gives CDR1 SGHRS, CDR2 YFSETQ. This CDR3 spans 14 amino acids. V dropped 4 bases and J dropped 5; count of bases not matched to a gene: 6.

The genes are TRBV19 and TRBJ2-1, with 9 bases aligning to TRBD2. The junction had 16 bases not matched to a gene; V was cut back by 5 bases and J by 5 bases. The CDR3 spans 18 residues. Germline CDR1 reads LNHDA; CDR2 reads SQIVND (reference sequence). For the CDR3, the DNA is TGTGCCAGTAGTTCCCGCTCCCCGAAGAGCGGGAGGAACAATGAGCAGTTCTTC. As protein: CASSSRSPKSGRNNEQFF.

The rearrangement joins TRBV3-1 (or the pseudogene TRBV3-2) to TRBJ1-4; 7 bases are shared with TRBD1. V shed 3 bases, J shed 8 bases, and the junction held 6 bases outside the gene matches. The CDR3 is made up of 14 amino acids. The germline CDR1 and CDR2 sequences are LGHDT and YNNKEL (reference sequence). The CDR3 bases are TGTGCCAGCAGCCAGACAGGGTATTACGAAAAACTGTTTTTT. Its translation is CASSQTGYYEKLFF.

This CDR3 is CASSMSAGAHTGELFF. CDR3 DNA: TGTGCCAGTAGTATGTCAGCGGGAGCCCACACCGGGGAGCTGTTTTTT. This chain uses TRBV19 with TRBJ2-2, with 8 bases identical to TRBD2. CDR3 length: 16 residues. Looked up from germline, CDR1 is LNHDA and CDR2 is SQIVND (reference sequence). With V trimmed by 3 bases and J by 3 bases, 6 bases remained unmatched.

The CDR3 spells CASTPGTGLWAGELFF. The CDR3 DNA reads as TGTGCCAGCACCCCGGGGACAGGGCTTTGGGCCGGGGAGCTGTTTTTT. V is TRBV27 and J is TRBJ2-2, with 9 bases lining up with TRBD1. There are 16 residues in the CDR3. Germline lookup yields CDR1 MNHEY and CDR2 SMNVEV (reference sequence). Losses at the gene ends were 7 bases for V and 6 bases for J; bases not matched to a gene: 12.

This chain links TRBV6-6 with TRBJ1-5; tentative D call: TRBD1 (6 bases). This CDR3 is 13 amino acids long. The germline V gene has CDR1 MNHNY and CDR2 SVGAGI (reference sequence). The V gene lost 5 bases and the J gene lost 2 bases, with 7 bases spanning the gap. CDR3 residues: CASSQGRNQPQHF. The CDR3 nucleotides read TGTGCCAGCAGTCAGGGGCGCAATCAGCCCCAGCATTTT.

This chain connects TRBV5-1 to TRBJ1-4; TRBD1 is a possible D gene (5 bases). The germline CDR1 and CDR2 sequences are SGHRS and YFSETQ. The CDR3 contains 16 residues. The V gene lost 0 bases and the J gene lost 10 bases, with 19 bases spanning the gap. The CDR3 sequence: CASSLEVAGPLAKLFF. In DNA, the CDR3 is TGCGCCAGCAGCTTGGAGGTGGCAGGGCCACTTGCAAAACTGTTTTTT.

This clone was observed a single time. The chain links TRBV5-4 to TRBJ2-2; 7 bases align to TRBD2. This CDR3 has 16 residues. With V trimmed by 2 bases and J by 1 base, 5 bases remained unmatched. CDR1 is SGHNT, CDR2 YYREEE, per germline (reference sequence). CDR3 nucleotide sequence: TGTGCCAGCAGCTTTGGGGACTACAAGAACACCGGGGAGCTGTTTTTT. Translated, it gives CASSFGDYKNTGELFF.

This sequence joins TRBV18 and TRBJ1-2, with D uncertain. Germline V CDR1 and CDR2: KGHSH, LQKENI. The CDR3 spans 13 residues. Trimming shortened V by 2 bases and J by 5 bases, and 9 bases separated the two germline ends. The DNA of the CDR3 is TGTGCCAGCTCACCAAAACAGCTTTATGGCTACACCTTC. Translating gives CASSPKQLYGYTF.

The V gene is TRBV9, the J gene TRBJ1-4; 8 nucleotides agree with TRBD1. This CDR3 region has 15 residues. With 0 bases clipped from V and 6 bases from J, the junction kept 4 bases outside the gene matches. Germline V gene lookup returns CDR1 SGDLS and CDR2 YYNGEE. The CDR3 loop is CASSVAGGGDEKLFF. Here the CDR3 DNA reads TGTGCCAGCAGCGTAGCAGGGGGCGGGGATGAAAAACTGTTTTTT.

Points on this clone: Other DNA variants within this sample encode the same CDR3. This chain links TRBV18 with TRBJ1-1; the D gene is possibly TRBD1 (5 bases). The CDR3 runs to 13 residues. V lost 3 bases and J 1 base, leaving 6 bases between the germline ends. The germline gives CDR1 KGHSH, CDR2 LQKENI. The CDR3 here is CASSPQGNTEAFF. The CDR3 region has the DNA TGTGCCAGCTCACCCCAGGGGAACACTGAAGCTTTCTTT.

J is TRBJ1-2 and V is TRBV19; 7 positions agree with TRBD1. Germline V gives CDR1 LNHDA, CDR2 SQIVND (reference sequence). The CDR3 runs to 13 residues. V lost 7 bases to trimming and J lost 4 bases; unmatched junction nucleotides: 6. The CDR3 loop reads CASIPTGFYGYTF. The DNA of the CDR3 is TGTGCCAGTATCCCGACAGGGTTCTATGGCTACACCTTC.

The chain joins TRBV5-5 to TRBJ2-5, with no clear D. V was trimmed by 3 bases and J by 4 bases, leaving 10 bases between them. The CDR3 runs 13 residues. CDR1 and CDR2 from the germline V gene are SGHKS and YYEKEE (reference sequence). CDR3 protein: CASSSTTGETQYF. Written as DNA, the CDR3 is TGTGCCAGCAGCTCTACCACTGGAGAGACCCAGTACTTC.

The chain is built from TRBV19 and TRBJ2-3; TRBD2 matches 8 bases. This CDR3 is built from 16 residues. V was clipped by 4 bases and J by 1 base; unmatched bases: 7. Germline V CDR1 and CDR2: LNHDA, SQIVND (reference sequence). In DNA form, the CDR3 reads TGTGCCAGTAGTAAGAGAGAAGCGGGGGGCACAGATACGCAGTATTTT. Protein sequence: CASSKREAGGTDTQYF.

This clone has just a few counts. The rearrangement joins TRBV7-9 to TRBJ1-6; 11 bases are shared with TRBD1. Germline values: CDR1 SEHNR, CDR2 FQNEAQ (reference sequence). V dropped 2 bases and J dropped 7; count of bases not matched to a gene: 4. The CDR3 contains 16 residues. The CDR3 reads CASSLRTGGANSPLHF. CDR3 DNA sequence: TGTGCCAGCAGCTTAAGGACAGGGGGCGCGAATTCACCCCTCCACTTT.

J is TRBJ1-3 and V is TRBV7-2, with D uncertain. The CDR3 extends over 14 amino acids. V was clipped by 5 bases and J by 0 bases, with 8 bases between them. Germline CDR1 is SGHTA and CDR2 is FQGNSA. The CDR3 reads CASSLMSSGNTIYF. The CDR3 DNA reads as TGTGCCAGCAGCCTCATGAGCTCTGGAAACACCATATATTTT.

The chain employs TRBV9 and TRBJ2-5; 12 nucleotides line up with TRBD2. Germline V CDR1 and CDR2: SGDLS, YYNGEE. With V trimmed by 0 bases and J by 5 bases, 8 bases remained unmatched. The CDR3 loop spans 17 amino acids. CDR3 nucleotides: TGTGCCAGCAGCGTAGAGCCTAGCGGGGGGGCTTTCGAGACCCAGTACTTC. Protein: CASSVEPSGGAFETQYF.

The V gene is TRBV4-1, the J gene TRBJ1-4; D not certain. The germline V and J ends were trimmed by 4 bases and 5 bases, with 11 bases remaining between them. Looked up from germline, CDR1 is MGHRA and CDR2 is YSYEKL. The CDR3 covers 14 residues. For the CDR3, the DNA is TGCGCCAGCAGCCCCCCGCCACAGAATGAAAAACTGTTTTTT. This translates into CASSPPPQNEKLFF.

The chain has TRBV5-1 and TRBJ2-5; 15 bases are shared with TRBD2. The germline gives CDR1 SGHRS, CDR2 YFSETQ. This CDR3 comprises 16 residues. The V gene end was trimmed by 4 bases and the J gene end by 5 bases; junction bases not matched to a gene: 6. The CDR3 spells CASSKGLAGGPETQYF. For the CDR3, the DNA is TGCGCCAGCAGCAAGGGACTAGCGGGGGGCCCCGAGACCCAGTACTTC.

The chain recombines TRBV5-6 with TRBJ2-1; 10 bases map to TRBD1. The CDR3 consists of 15 residues. Germline V gives CDR1 SGHDT, CDR2 YYEEEE. Trimming cost V 4 bases and J 7 bases; bases outside gene matches: 8. Here the CDR3 reads CASSRDRGRSNEQFF. DNA of the CDR3: TGTGCCAGCAGCCGGGACAGGGGCCGAAGTAATGAGCAGTTCTTC.

The chain uses TRBV4-1 and TRBJ1-2; tentatively, D is TRBD1 (6 bases). Germline lookup yields CDR1 MGHRA and CDR2 YSYEKL. V shed 0 bases and J shed 3 bases, with 17 bases lying between them. The CDR3 extends over 17 amino acids. The CDR3 region has the DNA TGCGCCAGCAGCCAAGATCCGGGGGGGGCGGTTGACTATGGCTACACCTTC. This codes for CASSQDPGGAVDYGYTF.

The chain recombines TRBV20-1 with TRBJ2-7, with 7 bases fitting TRBD2. This CDR3 is 15 amino acids long. The V and J ends lost 3 bases and 5 bases, in that order; junction bases with no gene match: 13. Germline loops: CDR1 DFQATT, CDR2 SNEGSKA (reference sequence). CDR3 sequence (DNA): TGCAGTGCTAGTTGGGGGAGGGCGGCAGAGGACGAGCAGTACTTC. Its protein product is CSASWGRAAEDEQYF.

V is TRBV4-1 and J is TRBJ2-3; TRBD2 might be the D (5 bases). The length of the CDR3 is 15 residues. Germline CDR1 reads MGHRA; CDR2 reads YSYEKL. The V end lost 8 bases, the J end lost 2 bases, and 17 bases lay between the germline ends. The CDR3 region has the DNA TGCGCCAGCGCCACCGGACTGGCAAACACAGATACGCAGTATTTT. Amino acids: CASATGLANTDTQYF.

This sequence joins TRBV9 and TRBJ2-5, with 10 bases that match TRBD2. V shed 1 base, J shed 4 bases, and the junction held 4 bases outside the gene matches. The CDR3 is 15 amino acids. Germline assignment: CDR1 SGDLS and CDR2 YYNGEE. The CDR3, as DNA: TGTGCCAGCAGCGTATGGGCTAGCGGGAGAGAGACCCAGTACTTC. This sequence encodes CASSVWASGRETQYF.